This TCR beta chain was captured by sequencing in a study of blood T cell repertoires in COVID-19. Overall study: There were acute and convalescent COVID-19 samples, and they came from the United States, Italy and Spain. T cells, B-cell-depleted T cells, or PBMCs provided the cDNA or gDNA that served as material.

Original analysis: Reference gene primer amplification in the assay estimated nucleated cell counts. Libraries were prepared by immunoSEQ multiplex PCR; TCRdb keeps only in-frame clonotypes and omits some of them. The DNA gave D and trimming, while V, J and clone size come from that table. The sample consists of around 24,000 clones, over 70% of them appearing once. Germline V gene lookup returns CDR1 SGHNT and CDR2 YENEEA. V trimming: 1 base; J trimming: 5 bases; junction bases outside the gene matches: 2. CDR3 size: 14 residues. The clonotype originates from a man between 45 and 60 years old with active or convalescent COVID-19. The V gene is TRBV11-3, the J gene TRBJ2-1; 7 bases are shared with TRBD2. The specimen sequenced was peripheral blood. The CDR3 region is CASSLVGGNNEQFF. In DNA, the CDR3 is TGTGCCAGCAGCTTAGTCGGGGGGAACAATGAGCAGTTCTTC.